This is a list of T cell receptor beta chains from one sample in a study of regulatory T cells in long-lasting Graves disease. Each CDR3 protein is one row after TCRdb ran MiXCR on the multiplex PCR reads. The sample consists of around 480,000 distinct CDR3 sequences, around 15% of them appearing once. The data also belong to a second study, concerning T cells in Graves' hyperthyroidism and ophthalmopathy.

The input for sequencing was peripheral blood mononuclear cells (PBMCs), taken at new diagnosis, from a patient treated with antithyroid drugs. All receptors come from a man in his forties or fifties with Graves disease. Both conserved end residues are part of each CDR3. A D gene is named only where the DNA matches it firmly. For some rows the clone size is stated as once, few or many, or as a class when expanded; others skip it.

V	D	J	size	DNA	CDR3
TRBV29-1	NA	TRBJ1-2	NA	TGCAGCGTCGGTACAGGGAACTATGGCTACACCTTC	CSVGTGNYGYTF
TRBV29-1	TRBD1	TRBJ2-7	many	TGCAGCGTTGAGGTTACAGGGGATTTGACCTACGAGCAGTACTTC	CSVEVTGDLTYEQYF
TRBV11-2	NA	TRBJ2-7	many	TGTGCCAGCAGCTTAGCCGCGAACTCCTACGAGCAGTACTTC	CASSLAANSYEQYF
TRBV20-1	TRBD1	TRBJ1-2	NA	TGCAGTGCTGACCCCCAGGGGGTCGGTGGCTACACCTTC	CSADPQGVGGYTF
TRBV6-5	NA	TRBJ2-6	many	TGTGCCAGCAGTTACGGGGGCTCTGGGGCCAACGTCCTGACTTTC	CASSYGGSGANVLTF
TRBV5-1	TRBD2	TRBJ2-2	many	TGCGCCACCAAACTAGCGGGAGGAGACACCGGGGAGCTGTTTTTT	CATKLAGGDTGELFF
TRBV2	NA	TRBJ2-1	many	TGTGCCAGCAGTGAAACGCTTGAGCAGTTCTTC	CASSETLEQFF
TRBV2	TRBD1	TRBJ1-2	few	TGTGCCAGCAGACCCGGACAGGGGCGGTCTGGCTACACCTTC	CASRPGQGRSGYTF
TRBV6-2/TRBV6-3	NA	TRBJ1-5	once	TGTGCCAGCAGCTTTGGGCCAGATCAGCCCCAGCATTTT	CASSFGPDQPQHF
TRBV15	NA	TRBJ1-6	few	TGTGCCACCAGCAGTGTATCCGGGACCCGGGGGAATTCACCCCTCCACTTT	CATSSVSGTRGNSPLHF
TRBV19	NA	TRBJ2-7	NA	TGTGCCAGTAGCCCACCGGGGTTCACCTACGAGCAGTACTTC	CASSPPGFTYEQYF
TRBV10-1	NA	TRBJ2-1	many	TGCGCCAGCAGTCGACCCTATAGCAATGAGCAGTTCTTC	CASSRPYSNEQFF
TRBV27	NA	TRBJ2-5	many	TGTGCCAGCAGTTTATCAAGGTACCTCCAAGAGACCCAGTACTTC	CASSLSRYLQETQYF
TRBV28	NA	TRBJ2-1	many	TGTGCCAGCAGTTTGACGGAGTCCCTCTCCTACAATGAGCAGTTCTTC	CASSLTESLSYNEQFF
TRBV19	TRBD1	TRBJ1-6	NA	TGTGCCAGCTCCGGACAGGCCCGCTCACCCCTCCACTTT	CASSGQARSPLHF
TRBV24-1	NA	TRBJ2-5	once	TGTGCCACCAGTGCCCCGGAGTCAGAGACCCAGTACTTC	CATSAPESETQYF
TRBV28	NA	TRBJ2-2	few	TGTGCCAGCAGTTTACTGGGCGGGACCAACACCGGGGAGCTGTTTTTT	CASSLLGGTNTGELFF
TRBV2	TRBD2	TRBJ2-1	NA	TGTGCCAGCAGACCCCGGAGCGGGACGTACAATGAGCAGTTCTTC	CASRPRSGTYNEQFF
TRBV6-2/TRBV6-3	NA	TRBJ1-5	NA	TGTGCCAGCAGTTACTCGTCGAGATCGCCCCAGCATTTT	CASSYSSRSPQHF
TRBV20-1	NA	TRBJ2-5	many	TGCAGTGCTAGAGGGTGGTCGGCCCAATTCGATCAAGAGACCCAGTACTTC	CSARGWSAQFDQETQYF
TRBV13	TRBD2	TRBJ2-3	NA	TGTGCCAGCAGCTTCCGGCCTTTTGCGGGAGGGCCAAAAGATACGCAGTATTTT	CASSFRPFAGGPKDTQYF
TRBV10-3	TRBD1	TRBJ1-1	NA	TGTGCCATCAGTACAGGGGGTCCGAACACTGAAGCTTTCTTT	CAISTGGPNTEAFF
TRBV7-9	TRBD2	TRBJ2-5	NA	TGTGCCAGCAGCCCTACGAAGGGAGATACCGGGAGGGAGACCCAGTACTTC	CASSPTKGDTGRETQYF
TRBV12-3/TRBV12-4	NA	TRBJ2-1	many	TGTGCCAGCAGTTTGGACTTCTACAATGAGCAGTTCTTC	CASSLDFYNEQFF
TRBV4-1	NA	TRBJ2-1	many	TGCGCCAGCAGCCAAGGTTTCGGCTTGAATGAGCAGTTCTTC	CASSQGFGLNEQFF
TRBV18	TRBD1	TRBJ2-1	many	TGTGCCAGCTCACCACGTAACAGGGGCTTGCAGTTCTTC	CASSPRNRGLQFF